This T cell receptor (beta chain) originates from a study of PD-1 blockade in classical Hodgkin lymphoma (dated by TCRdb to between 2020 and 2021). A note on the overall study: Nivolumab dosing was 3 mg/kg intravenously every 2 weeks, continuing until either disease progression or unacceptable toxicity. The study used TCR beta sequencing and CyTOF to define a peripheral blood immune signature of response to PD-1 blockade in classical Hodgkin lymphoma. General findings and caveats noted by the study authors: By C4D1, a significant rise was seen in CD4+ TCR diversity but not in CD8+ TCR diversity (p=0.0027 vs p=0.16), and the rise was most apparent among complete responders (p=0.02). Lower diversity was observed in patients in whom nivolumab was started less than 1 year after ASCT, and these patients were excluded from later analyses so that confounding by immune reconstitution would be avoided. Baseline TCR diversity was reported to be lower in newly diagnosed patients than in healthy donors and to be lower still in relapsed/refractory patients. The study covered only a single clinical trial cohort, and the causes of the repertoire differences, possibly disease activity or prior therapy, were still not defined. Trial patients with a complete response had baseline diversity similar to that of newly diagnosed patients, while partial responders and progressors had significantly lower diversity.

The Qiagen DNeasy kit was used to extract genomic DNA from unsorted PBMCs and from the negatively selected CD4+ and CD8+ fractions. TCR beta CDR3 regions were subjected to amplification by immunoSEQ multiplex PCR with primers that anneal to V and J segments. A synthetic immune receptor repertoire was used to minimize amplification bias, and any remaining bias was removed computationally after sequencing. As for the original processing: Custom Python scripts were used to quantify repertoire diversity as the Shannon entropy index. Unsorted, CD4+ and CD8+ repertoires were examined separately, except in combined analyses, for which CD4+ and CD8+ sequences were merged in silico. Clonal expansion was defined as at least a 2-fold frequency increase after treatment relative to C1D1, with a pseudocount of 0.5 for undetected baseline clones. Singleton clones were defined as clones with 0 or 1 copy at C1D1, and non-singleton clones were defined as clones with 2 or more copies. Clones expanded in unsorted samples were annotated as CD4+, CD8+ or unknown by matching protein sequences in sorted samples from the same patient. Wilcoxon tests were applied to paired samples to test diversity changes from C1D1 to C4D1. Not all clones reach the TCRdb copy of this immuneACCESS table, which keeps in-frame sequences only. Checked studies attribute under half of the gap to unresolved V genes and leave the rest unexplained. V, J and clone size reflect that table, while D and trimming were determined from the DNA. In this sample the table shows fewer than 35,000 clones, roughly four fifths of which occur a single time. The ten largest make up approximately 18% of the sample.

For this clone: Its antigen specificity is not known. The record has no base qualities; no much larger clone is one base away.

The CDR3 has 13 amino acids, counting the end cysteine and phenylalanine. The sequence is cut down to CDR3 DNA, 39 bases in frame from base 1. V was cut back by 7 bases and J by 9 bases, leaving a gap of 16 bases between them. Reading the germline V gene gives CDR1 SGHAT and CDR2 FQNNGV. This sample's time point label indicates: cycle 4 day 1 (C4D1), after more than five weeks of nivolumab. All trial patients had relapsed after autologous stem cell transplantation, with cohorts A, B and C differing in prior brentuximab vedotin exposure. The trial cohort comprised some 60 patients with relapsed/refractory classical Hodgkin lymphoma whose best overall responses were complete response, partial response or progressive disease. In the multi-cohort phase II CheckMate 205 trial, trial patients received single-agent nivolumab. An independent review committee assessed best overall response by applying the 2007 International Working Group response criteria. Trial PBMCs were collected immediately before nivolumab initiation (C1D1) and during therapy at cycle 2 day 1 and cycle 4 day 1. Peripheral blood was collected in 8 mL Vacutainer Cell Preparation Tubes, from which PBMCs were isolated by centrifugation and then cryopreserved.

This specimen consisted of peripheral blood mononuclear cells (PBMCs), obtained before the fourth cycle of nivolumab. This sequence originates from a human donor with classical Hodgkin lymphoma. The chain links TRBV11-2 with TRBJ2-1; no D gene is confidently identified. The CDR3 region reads CASTSLRRFEQFF. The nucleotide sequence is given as TGTGCCAGCACCTCCCTCCGCAGGTTTGAGCAGTTCTTC.